This TCR beta chain derives from a study of shared clonotypes between healthy human individuals. The wider study: For every donor, three CD4 naive, three CD4 memory, two CD8 naive and one CD8 memory plates were used.

Only one count was recorded for this clone. As yet, its antigen is unknown. Overall study findings and caveats: Shared clonotypes across all four donors exceeded non-shared ones in generation probability.

Study processing details: Without quality scores, immunoSEQ junctional reads could not be filtered like full-length reads. The repertoire was sequenced with immunoSEQ multiplex PCR; TCRdb's copy has only in-frame clones and lacks some. V and J calls and clone size come straight from that table; D and trimming were deduced from the DNA. The repertoire has a few million clones, 85% to 95% of them found once; the top ten carry around 0.35%. CD4+ cells underwent separation, giving CD45RA+ naive and CD45RA-negative memory subsets. Trimming removed 2 bases from V and 7 bases from J, with 11 bases in between. The CDR3 covers 13 residues. Germline CDR1 is MNHEY and CDR2 is SVGAGI.

The sequencing sample was made of naive CD4+ T cells from PBMCs. Subset reported: CD45RA+ positively selected. The TCR originated in a young man in good health. Some clones in this sample may be carry-over from other donors' samples. The chain couples TRBV6-5 to TRBJ1-2; TRBD1 might be the D (5 bases). The CDR3 loop reads CASSYERDGGYTF. The CDR3 bases are TGTGCCAGCAGTTACGAGAGGGACGGTGGCTACACCTTC.